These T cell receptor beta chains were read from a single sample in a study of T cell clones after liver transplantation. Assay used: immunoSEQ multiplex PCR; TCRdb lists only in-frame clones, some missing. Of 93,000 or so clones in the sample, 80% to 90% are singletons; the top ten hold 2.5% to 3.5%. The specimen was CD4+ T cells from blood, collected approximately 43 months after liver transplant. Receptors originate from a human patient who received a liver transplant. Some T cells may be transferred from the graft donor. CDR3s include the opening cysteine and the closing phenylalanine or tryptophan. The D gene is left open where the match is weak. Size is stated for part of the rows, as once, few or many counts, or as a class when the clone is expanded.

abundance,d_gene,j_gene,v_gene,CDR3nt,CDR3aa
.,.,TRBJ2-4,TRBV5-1,TGCGCCAGCAGCTTGGCGCAGACCTTAGGTATTCAGTACTTC,CASSLAQTLGIQYF
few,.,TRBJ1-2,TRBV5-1,TGCGCCAGCAGCCCGGACAGCGCATACTATGGCTACACCTTC,CASSPDSAYYGYTF
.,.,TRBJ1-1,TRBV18,TGTGCCAGCTCCTATGCCAAGAACACTGAAGCTTTCTTT,CASSYAKNTEAFF
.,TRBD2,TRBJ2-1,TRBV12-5,TGTGCTAGTGGTCCCCCCGGGACTAGTCATCGTGGGGAGCAGTTCTTC,CASGPPGTSHRGEQFF
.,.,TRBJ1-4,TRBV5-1,TGCGCCAGCTGCAACCGCCCTAGCTTTAATGAAAAACTGTTTTTT,CASCNRPSFNEKLFF
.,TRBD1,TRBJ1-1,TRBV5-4,TGTGCCAGCAGAACCGGACAGGGGGCTTCAGGAACTGAAGCTTTCTTT,CASRTGQGASGTEAFF
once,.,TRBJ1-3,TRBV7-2,TGTGCCAGCAGCGGCAGGAGGGATTCTGGAAACACCATATATTTT,CASSGRRDSGNTIYF
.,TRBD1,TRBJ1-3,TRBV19,TGTGCCAGTGGAGACAGGGGGAAATTCTCTGGAAACACCATATATTTT,CASGDRGKFSGNTIYF
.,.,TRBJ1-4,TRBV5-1,TGCGCCAGCAGCTCCCAGGTATCGAATGAAAAACTGTTTTTT,CASSSQVSNEKLFF
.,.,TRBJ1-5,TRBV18,TGTGCCAGCTCACCTTCGGGGAGCAATCAGCCCCAGCATTTT,CASSPSGSNQPQHF